These 24 T cell receptor beta chains came from one sample sequenced in a study of molecular identifiers for immune sequencing clone quantification. TCRdb reanalysed the PCR reads using MiXCR and keeps one entry per CDR3 protein. The data show approximately 500,000 distinct CDR3 sequences, 20% to 25% seen once. The specimen sequenced was naive CD8+ T cells from blood, with Jurkat cell RNA spiked in. Subset: FACS-sorted CD8+CD4-CCR7+CD45RA+ naive T cells. Every receptor here comes from a human donor in good health. Some libraries in this study had Jurkat cell RNA spiked in.

This clonotype was seen at least ten times. The chain combines TRBV20-1 with TRBJ1-5, with no clear D. In germline, CDR1 is DFQATT, CDR2 SNEGSKA (reference sequence). V dropped 1 base and J dropped 0 bases, with 13 bases sitting between them. This CDR3 comprises 16 residues. The CDR3: CSARAGRAYSNQPQHF. The DNA of the CDR3 is TGCAGTGCTAGAGCCGGCAGAGCATATAGCAATCAGCCCCAGCATTTT.

The chain has TRBV7-9 and TRBJ1-2, with D perhaps TRBD1 (6 bases). Trimming took off 2 bases at V and 3 bases at J, with 10 bases between the two ends. Germline V gene data show CDR1 as SEHNR and CDR2 as FQNEAQ (reference sequence). This CDR3 contains 14 residues. For the CDR3, the DNA is TGTGCCAGCAGCTTATGGGACACCGACTATGGCTACACCTTC. Protein: CASSLWDTDYGYTF.

The chain uses TRBV6-2 or TRBV6-3 and TRBJ1-1, with D possibly being TRBD1 (5 bases). The V end was cut by 6 bases, the J end by 11 bases, with 13 bases between. The CDR3 sequence is 11 residues long. Germline V gene data show CDR1 as MNHEY and CDR2 as SVGEGT. CDR3 DNA: TGTGCCAGCAGGGCGACAGTAGACGCTTTCTTT. This gives the protein CASRATVDAFF.

The chain is built from TRBV20-1 and TRBJ2-7; 10 bases map to TRBD1. Germline-derived CDR1 and CDR2 are DFQATT and SNEGSKA (reference sequence). The CDR3 contains 15 residues. The V gene end was trimmed by 2 bases and the J gene end by 3 bases; junction bases not matched to a gene: 7. The CDR3 region has the DNA TGCAGTGCTAGAAACCGCGGACAGGGGGGCTACGAGCAGTACTTC. Protein sequence: CSARNRGQGGYEQYF.

The chain is built from TRBV3-1 and TRBJ1-1; 7 nucleotides line up with TRBD1. The germline CDR1 and CDR2 sequences are LGHDT and YNNKEL (reference sequence). The CDR3 is made up of 17 amino acids. Losses at the gene ends were 4 bases for V and 0 bases for J; bases not matched to a gene: 11. The CDR3 protein is CASSLGRDSRMNTEAFF. The DNA of the CDR3 is TGTGCCAGCAGCCTAGGCCGGGACAGCCGAATGAACACTGAAGCTTTCTTT.

The J gene is TRBJ2-3, the V gene TRBV2; TRBD1 might be the D (5 bases). Trimming removed 6 bases at V and 2 bases at J, with 18 bases between. This CDR3 comprises 16 residues. CDR1 and CDR2 from the germline V gene are SNHLY and FYNNEI. CDR3 nucleotide sequence: TGTGCCAGCAGGGCTCTGAAGGGGTGGAACACAGATACGCAGTATTTT. Translated, it gives CASRALKGWNTDTQYF.

This clonotype was seen a handful of times. This rearrangement joins TRBV19 to TRBJ2-7; no clear D gene. Between the trimmed V and J ends, which lost 1 base and 0 bases, there was a span of 7 bases. In germline, CDR1 is LNHDA, CDR2 SQIVND (reference sequence). The CDR3 is 14 residues long. The CDR3 protein is CASSIGITSYEQYF. The DNA for the CDR3 is TGTGCCAGTAGTATAGGGATTACCTCCTACGAGCAGTACTTC.

A note on this clonotype: This may be a read error: a much more frequent sequence differs by one nucleotide. V and J are TRBV29-1 and TRBJ1-2, with unresolved D. Germline assignment: CDR1 SQVTM and CDR2 ANQGSEA. CDR3 length: 13 residues. The CDR3 nucleotides read TGCAGCGCCCATAATGAGGAAACCTATGGCTACGCCTTC. It specifies CSAHNEETYGYAF. The full variable domain, in which reference TRBV29-1 and TRBJ1-2 provide the parts outside the CDR3, is SAVISQKPSRDICQRGTSLTIQCQVDSQVTMMFWYRQQPGQSLTLIATANQGSEATYESGFVIDKFPISRPNLTFSTLTVSNMSPEDSSIYLCSAHNEETYGYAFGSGTRLTVV.

The chain employs TRBV5-6 and TRBJ2-7; TRBD2 aligns across 11 bases. Germline V CDR1 and CDR2: SGHDT, YYEEEE. The CDR3 sequence is 16 residues long. Trimming at V came to 4 bases and at J to 2 bases, leaving 8 bases not matched to a gene. Here the CDR3 reads CASSLLLAGVPYEQYF. The CDR3 DNA follows: TGTGCCAGCAGCCTTCTACTAGCGGGAGTCCCCTACGAGCAGTACTTC.

This clonotype was detected once. The chain couples TRBV10-3 to TRBJ1-1, with D tentatively TRBD1 (5 bases). CDR1 ENHRY and CDR2 SYGVKD come from the germline V gene. This CDR3 has 17 residues. V lost 0 bases and J 0 bases, leaving 14 bases between the germline ends. CDR3 DNA: TGTGCCATCAGTGAGTCGGGACTATACAACCTGAACACTGAAGCTTTCTTT. Encoded protein: CAISESGLYNLNTEAFF.

The chain uses TRBV30 and TRBJ2-3; TRBD1 might be the D (6 bases). The CDR3 consists of 14 residues. In germline, CDR1 is GTSNPN, CDR2 SVGIG (reference sequence). Trimming left V 0 bases short and J 2 bases short, with 9 bases between. The CDR3 nucleotides are TGTGCCTGGAGTGTGGGGGCCCTCACAGATACGCAGTATTTT. Protein product: CAWSVGALTDTQYF.

Worth noting for this clonotype: This is likely a read error, given that the CDR3 carries no conserved phenylalanine or tryptophan at its end. The chain combines TRBV7-9 with TRBJ2-3, with TRBD2 matching 16 bases. The CDR3 has 21 amino acids. After removal of 4 bases from V and 0 bases from J, the junction contained 13 bases not matched to a gene. The V gene's germline CDR1 is SEHNR and CDR2 FQNEAQ (reference sequence). The CDR3 DNA reads TGTGCCAGCAGCTCCGGACCGGGACTAGCGGGGGGGCGAACTAGCACAGATACGCAGTATCTT. It is translated as CASSSGPGLAGGRTSTDTQYL.

Comments on this clonotype: It is likely a read error, because the conserved phenylalanine at the end of the CDR3 is missing. CDR3 sequence reads: CASSSNSRAGTEAFL. The CDR3, as DNA: TGTGCCAGCAGCTCTAACTCCAGGGCAGGCACTGAAGCTTTCCTT. This chain joins TRBV11-2 and TRBJ1-1, with TRBD1 as a possible D gene (5 bases). Germline loops: CDR1 SGHAT, CDR2 FQNNGV. CDR3 size: 15 residues. Trimming stripped 4 bases from V and 4 bases from J, with 16 bases between.

In regard to this clonotype: As the CDR3 is not closed by the conserved phenylalanine or tryptophan, this likely results from a read error. This chain joins TRBV5-1 and TRBJ1-5, with D possibly matching TRBD1 (6 bases). V was cut by 4 bases and J by 2 bases, with 13 bases left in between. Germline lookup yields CDR1 SGHRS and CDR2 YFSETQ. The CDR3 has 15 amino acids. The CDR3 here is CASSLGTLGNQPQHL. The CDR3 region has the DNA TGCGCCAGCAGCCTGGGGACATTAGGCAATCAGCCCCAGCATCTT.

This clonotype was seen more than once but under ten times. This chain joins TRBV27 and TRBJ2-7; TRBD1 might be the D (6 bases). V lost 3 bases to trimming and J lost 9 bases, with 15 bases between them. The CDR3 spans 13 residues. In germline, CDR1 is MNHEY, CDR2 SMNVEV (reference sequence). The CDR3 DNA follows: TGTGCCAGCAGTTTGGTGACAGGCAGGGGGCAGTACTTC. It translates to CASSLVTGRGQYF.

This chain links TRBV7-6 with TRBJ1-3; D is ambiguous. CDR3 size: 15 residues. Trimming cost V 4 bases and J 0 bases, with 10 bases left between them. Germline lookup yields CDR1 SGHVS and CDR2 FNYEAQ. CDR3 sequence (DNA): TGTGCCAGCAGCTCCAACCCGAGCTCTGGAAACACCATATATTTT. Protein product: CASSSNPSSGNTIYF. Looking up the rest from reference TRBV7-6 and TRBJ1-3 gives the full variable domain: GAGVSQSPRYKVTKRGQDVALRCDPISGHVSLYWYRQALGQGPEFLTYFNYEAQQDKSGLPNDRFSAERPEGSISTLTIQRTEQRDSAMYRCASSSNPSSGNTIYFGEGSWLTVV.

This clonotype showed up many times. V and J are TRBV24-1 and TRBJ2-1; a possible D gene is TRBD1 (5 bases). Trimming removed 2 bases at V and 6 bases at J, with 13 bases between. In germline, CDR1 is KGHDR, CDR2 SFDVKD. The CDR3 has 15 residues. This CDR3 is CATSDSRVGANEQFF. The CDR3 DNA is TGTGCCACCAGTGATTCTAGGGTTGGGGCCAATGAGCAGTTCTTC.

This clonotype was picked up a small number of times. The rearrangement uses TRBV19 and TRBJ1-1; D unclear. The CDR3 runs to 12 residues. CDR1 is LNHDA and CDR2 is SQIVND in the germline V gene (reference sequence). Between the trimmed V and J ends, which lost 1 base and 6 bases, there was a span of 6 bases. CDR3 loop: CASSIGLAEAFF. For the CDR3, the DNA is TGTGCCAGTAGTATAGGTCTGGCTGAAGCTTTCTTT.

This clonotype was seen at least ten times. V usage is TRBV30 and J usage is TRBJ2-7; D unclear. The CDR3 length is 12 residues. Germline V lookup: CDR1 GTSNPN, CDR2 SVGIG (reference sequence). V was clipped by 3 bases and J by 2 bases, with 8 bases between them. The CDR3 region is CAWSDSAYEQYF. CDR3 nucleotides: TGTGCCTGGAGCGATTCAGCCTACGAGCAGTACTTC.

Only a few counts were recorded for this clonotype. The chain recombines TRBV2 with TRBJ2-7, with 12 bases identical to TRBD1. The CDR3 is made up of 17 amino acids. Unmatched junction bases numbered 8, after V lost 3 bases and J lost 2 bases. Germline CDR1 SNHLY, CDR2 FYNNEI. DNA of the CDR3: TGTGCCAGCAGTGAGGGACAGGGGGCTGTATTTCCCTACGAGCAGTACTTC. Protein product: CASSEGQGAVFPYEQYF.

This clonotype was counted ten times or more. V gene TRBV6-2 or TRBV6-3 combines with J gene TRBJ1-5; the D gene is possibly TRBD1 (6 bases). The V gene's germline CDR1 is MNHEY and CDR2 SVGEGT. This CDR3 is 15 amino acids long. Trimming removed 8 bases from V and 0 bases from J, with 14 bases in between. The CDR3 sequence is CASLKDRYSNQPQHF. DNA for the CDR3: TGTGCCAGCTTGAAGGACAGATATAGCAATCAGCCCCAGCATTTT.

The chain carries TRBV4-1 and TRBJ2-1; TRBD2 might be the D (6 bases). The CDR3 length is 16 residues. V shed 1 base and J shed 7 bases, with 17 bases lying between them. In germline, CDR1 is MGHRA, CDR2 YSYEKL. CDR3 in amino acids: CASSQVRSGLGNEQFF. The CDR3 DNA follows: TGCGCCAGCAGCCAAGTGCGAAGCGGGCTGGGGAATGAGCAGTTCTTC.

The chain uses TRBV6-4 and TRBJ2-1, with D maybe TRBD2 (6 bases). This CDR3 has 19 amino acids. CDR1 MRHNA and CDR2 SNTAGT come from the germline V gene. V was clipped by 0 bases and J by 0 bases, with 18 bases between them. The chain's CDR3 is CASSDSRAGMTRSYNEQFF. The CDR3 region has the DNA TGTGCCAGCAGTGACTCTCGAGCGGGTATGACTCGCTCCTACAATGAGCAGTTCTTC.

The chain couples TRBV19 to TRBJ2-7, with 8 bases fitting TRBD2. Trimming at V came to 1 base and at J to 7 bases, leaving 6 bases not matched to a gene. The germline V gene has CDR1 LNHDA and CDR2 SQIVND (reference sequence). The CDR3 consists of 14 residues. CDR3 loop: CASSIAGRAKEQYF. CDR3 nucleotide sequence: TGTGCCAGTAGTATAGCCGGGAGGGCGAAAGAGCAGTACTTC. Filled out from reference TRBV19 and TRBJ2-7, the complete variable domain reads DGGITQSPKYLFRKEGQNVTLSCEQNLNHDAMYWYRQDPGQGLRLIYYSQIVNDFQKGDIAEGYSVSREKKESFPLTVTSAQKNPTAFYLCASSIAGRAKEQYFGPGTRLTVT.